This entry features one TCR beta chain sequence. These data originate in a study of blood T cell repertoires in COVID-19. Overall study context: Sources were T cells, B-cell-depleted T cells, or PBMCs; the material itself was cDNA or gDNA.

In the study's own analysis: Amplifying reference gene primers gave estimates of nucleated cell counts. The assay was immunoSEQ multiplex PCR, and TCRdb's table has in-frame clones only and misses some. V and J calls and clone size are those listed in that table; D and trimming were worked out from the DNA. The sample consists of about 350,000 clones, approximately 89% of them appearing once. After removal of 6 bases from V and 0 bases from J, the junction contained 5 bases not matched to a gene. This CDR3 comprises 15 residues. Per the germline V gene, CDR1 is WSHSY and CDR2 is SAAADI. The sequencing input was peripheral blood. The V gene is TRBV10-2, the J gene TRBJ2-1, with TRBD2 matching 7 bases. This clonotype was obtained from a young woman who had recovered from COVID-19. CDR3 sequence reads: CASRASGLSYNEQFF. CDR3 nucleotide sequence: TGCGCCAGCAGGGCTAGCGGCCTCTCCTACAATGAGCAGTTCTTC.